This TCR beta chain emerged from a study of cytomegalovirus exposure and HLA in healthy donors. Germline V gene data show CDR1 as MNHNS and CDR2 as SASEGT. Deletions cut 6 bases from V and 7 bases from J, with 18 bases between. The length of the CDR3 is 14 residues. PCR primers comprised 60 Vbeta and 13 Jbeta primers. Profiling relied on immunoSEQ multiplex PCR, and the TCRdb table lists in-frame clones only, not all of them. The sample includes around 130,000 clones. The chain is built from TRBV6-1 and TRBJ1-2; D perhaps matches TRBD1 (6 bases). The sample consisted of PBMCs. The receptor was derived from a woman aged 55-70 years in good health and CMV-seronegative. DNA of the CDR3: TGTGCCAGCAGAAAACAGGGACCGAATGGTGGCTACACCTTC. It encodes CASRKQGPNGGYTF.